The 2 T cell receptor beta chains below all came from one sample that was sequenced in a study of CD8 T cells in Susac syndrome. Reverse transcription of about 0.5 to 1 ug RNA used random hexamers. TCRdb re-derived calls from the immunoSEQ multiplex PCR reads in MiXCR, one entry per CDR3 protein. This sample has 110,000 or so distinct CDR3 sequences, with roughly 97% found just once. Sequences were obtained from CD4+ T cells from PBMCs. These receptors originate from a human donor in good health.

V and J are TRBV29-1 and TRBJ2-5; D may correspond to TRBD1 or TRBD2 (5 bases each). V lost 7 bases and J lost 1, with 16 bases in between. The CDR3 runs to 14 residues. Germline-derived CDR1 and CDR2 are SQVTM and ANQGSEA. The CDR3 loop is CSARQGASQETQYF. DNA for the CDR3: TGCAGCGCAAGGCAGGGAGCCTCCCAAGAGACCCAGTACTTC.

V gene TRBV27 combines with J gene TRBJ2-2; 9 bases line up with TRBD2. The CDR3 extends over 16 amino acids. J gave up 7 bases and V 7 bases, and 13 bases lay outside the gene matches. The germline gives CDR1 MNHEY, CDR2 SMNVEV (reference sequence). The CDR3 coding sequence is TGTGCCAGCAAAGGGTCTAGCGGGATGAGTGGCGGGGAGCTGTTTTTT. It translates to CASKGSSGMSGGELFF.